This record covers a single T cell receptor beta chain. What it binds is not known. These data belong to a study of PD-1 blockade in classical Hodgkin lymphoma. Trimming left V 4 bases short and J 1 base short, with 14 bases between. Germline assignment: CDR1 SGHRS and CDR2 YFSETQ. The CDR3 totals 15 residues. Autologous stem cell transplantation was followed by relapse in every patient, and brentuximab vedotin exposure varied. Assay: immunoSEQ multiplex PCR; the TCRdb copy retains only in-frame clones and omits some. The top ten clones hold roughly 9% of a sample with 70,000 or so clones, about 70% of them seen once. The study, taken as a whole, reports: Those starting nivolumab under 1 year post-ASCT were excluded. The study found complete responders had baseline diversity similar to newly diagnosed patients. There was a significant rise in CD4+ TCR diversity by C4D1, with no such rise for CD8+. Reports described newly diagnosed patients as having lower baseline TCR diversity than healthy donors.

This TCR derives from a human donor with classical Hodgkin lymphoma. The source material was peripheral blood mononuclear cells (PBMCs), sampled before the second cycle of nivolumab. This chain links TRBV5-1 with TRBJ1-1; no clear D. The CDR3 loop reads CASSRAEGANTEAFF. The CDR3 coding sequence is TGCGCCAGCAGCCGGGCCGAGGGTGCGAACACTGAAGCTTTCTTT.